Shown below are 31 T cell receptor beta chains from a single sample sequenced in a study of T cells after yellow fever vaccination. TCRdb analysed the 5' RACE reads with MiXCR anew, one entry per CDR3 protein. The data show around 320,000 distinct CDR3 sequences, 3.5% to 4.5% seen once. The specimen comprised PBMCs, sampled 15 days after the yellow fever booster vaccination. These receptors originate from a young man who received the YFV17D yellow fever vaccine.

This clonotype has a count of ten or more. V gene TRBV5-1 combines with J gene TRBJ2-1, with 8 bases that match TRBD2. CDR1 is SGHRS, CDR2 YFSETQ, per germline. The CDR3 length is 15 residues. Losses at the gene ends were 4 bases for V and 7 bases for J; bases not matched to a gene: 10. The CDR3 loop reads CASSPLPGGQNEQFF. The CDR3 DNA sequence: TGCGCCAGCAGCCCGCTCCCGGGGGGGCAGAATGAGCAGTTCTTC.

This clonotype occurred many times. This chain joins TRBV5-1 and TRBJ2-3; 8 nucleotides line up with TRBD1. CDR3 length: 14 residues. V shed 4 bases and J 4 bases; nucleotides not matched to a gene: 5. The germline CDR1 and CDR2 sequences are SGHRS and YFSETQ. CDR3 region: CASSPQGAPDTQYF. CDR3 in DNA: TGCGCCAGCAGCCCCCAGGGGGCCCCAGATACGCAGTATTTT.

This chain joins TRBV20-1 and TRBJ1-2, with D unresolved. The CDR3 loop spans 14 amino acids. In germline, CDR1 is DFQATT, CDR2 SNEGSKA (reference sequence). The ends were cut back, 0 bases at V and 4 bases at J, with 12 bases in the middle. As DNA, the CDR3 is TGCAGTGCTAGAGATCACGAGATAGGCTATGGCTACACCTTC. Encoded protein: CSARDHEIGYGYTF.

This clonotype was detected ten times or more. The V call is TRBV12-3 or TRBV12-4, the J call TRBJ2-7; D is undetermined. V lost 6 bases and J 4 bases, leaving 16 bases between the germline ends. The CDR3 runs to 14 residues. CDR3 region: CASSLIDISYEQYF. CDR3 sequence (DNA): TGTGCCAGCAGCTTAATAGACATCTCTTACGAGCAGTACTTC.

This clonotype was counted between two and nine times. The chain uses TRBV7-2 and TRBJ1-5; TRBD1 matches 8 bases. The CDR3 is 18 residues long. CDR1 is SGHTA, CDR2 FQGNSA, per germline. V dropped 0 bases and J dropped 2; count of bases not matched to a gene: 9. Here the CDR3 DNA reads TGTGCCAGCAGCTTAGCCGGGACAGGCTCCTTGGGCAATCAGCCCCAGCATTTT. It translates to CASSLAGTGSLGNQPQHF.

The chain has TRBV19 and TRBJ2-5; 8 bases map to TRBD2. The CDR3 is 15 residues long. Germline trimming cut 3 bases from V and 5 bases from J; bases unmatched to any gene: 8. Germline CDR1 reads LNHDA; CDR2 reads SQIVND (reference sequence). The CDR3 DNA sequence: TGTGCCAGTAGTATCGGCGGGGGGCCTGCGGAGACCCAGTACTTC. Protein product: CASSIGGGPAETQYF.

This clonotype was seen ten or more times. The chain combines TRBV5-5 with TRBJ2-1, with 14 bases identical to TRBD2. Germline trimming cut 5 bases from V and 9 bases from J; bases unmatched to any gene: 4. CDR1 SGHKS and CDR2 YYEKEE come from the germline V gene (reference sequence). The CDR3 loop spans 14 amino acids. This chain's CDR3 is CASRGLAGVGEQFF. The CDR3 bases are TGTGCCAGCAGGGGACTAGCGGGGGTGGGTGAGCAGTTCTTC.

V and J are TRBV28 and TRBJ2-4, with D unclear. Trimming removed 7 bases from V and 8 bases from J, with 15 bases in between. The CDR3 is made up of 13 amino acids. Per germline, CDR1 MDHEN and CDR2 SYDVKM. The CDR3 region has the DNA TGTGCCAGCAACCCGACCGCAACCGACATTCAGTACTTC. The encoded protein is CASNPTATDIQYF. Looking up the rest from reference TRBV28 and TRBJ2-4 gives the full variable domain: DVKVTQSSRYLVKRTGEKVFLECVQDMDHENMFWYRQDPGLGLRLIYFSYDVKMKEKGDIPEGYSVSREKKERFSLILESASTNQTSMYLCASNPTATDIQYFGAGTRLSVL.

This clonotype was detected only a few times. The V call is TRBV3-1, the J call TRBJ2-2; 15 nucleotides align to TRBD2. Per germline, CDR1 LGHDT and CDR2 YNNKEL (reference sequence). The length of the CDR3 is 19 residues. With V trimmed by 1 base and J by 0 bases, 3 bases remained unmatched. The CDR3 loop reads CASSQVGLAGGPNTGELFF. The CDR3 coding sequence is TGTGCCAGCAGCCAAGTCGGACTAGCGGGGGGGCCGAACACCGGGGAGCTGTTTTTT. Combining the CDR3 with reference TRBV3-1 and TRBJ2-2 gives the whole variable domain DTAVSQTPKYLVTQMGNDKSIKCEQNLGHDTMYWYKQDSKKFLKIMFSYNNKELIINETVPNRFSPKSPDKAHLNLHINSLELGDSAVYFCASSQVGLAGGPNTGELFFGEGSRLTVL.

The chain has TRBV15 and TRBJ1-2; possible D gene TRBD1, 5 bases. This CDR3 spans 16 amino acids. Germline V lookup: CDR1 LNHNV, CDR2 YYDKDF (reference sequence). The V gene lost 4 bases and the J gene lost 4 bases, with 19 bases spanning the gap. The CDR3 is CATSNPRTGGVYGYTF. CDR3 DNA sequence: TGTGCCACCAGCAACCCCCGAACTGGAGGGGTCTATGGCTACACCTTC.

The rearrangement links TRBV5-1 to TRBJ1-4; a weak D match, TRBD1 (5 bases). This CDR3 spans 15 amino acids. Germline values: CDR1 SGHRS, CDR2 YFSETQ. V shed 4 bases and J shed 0 bases, with 10 bases lying between them. CDR3 coding DNA: TGCGCCAGCAGCCGGGACGGAGCAACTAATGAAAAACTGTTTTTT. The encoded protein is CASSRDGATNEKLFF.

The table lists this clonotype with many counts. This chain joins TRBV6-2 or TRBV6-3 and TRBJ1-2, with 7 bases that match TRBD1. The germline V gene encodes CDR1 MNHEY and CDR2 SVGEGT. The length of the CDR3 is 13 residues. J lost 4 bases, V lost 8 bases, and 7 bases had no gene match. CDR3 nucleotides: TGTGCCAGCGGCGACAGGGCCTCCTATGGCTACACCTTC. This gives the protein CASGDRASYGYTF.

The CDR3 DNA is TGTGCCAGCAGCTCATCAGGAGTAGGTGAGCAGTTCTTC. Protein sequence: CASSSSGVGEQFF. The chain uses TRBV7-2 and TRBJ2-1; unclear D gene. With 4 bases removed from V and 9 bases from J, the gap between germline ends came to 13 bases. CDR3 length: 13 amino acids. Germline assignment: CDR1 SGHTA and CDR2 FQGNSA.

This clonotype appeared many times. The rearrangement uses TRBV5-6 and TRBJ1-3; D is uncertain. CDR3 length: 15 residues. V lost 0 bases to trimming and J lost 1 base, with 8 bases between them. The germline gives CDR1 SGHDT, CDR2 YYEEEE. CDR3 amino acids: CASSLAVASGNTIYF. CDR3 DNA sequence: TGTGCCAGCAGCTTGGCCGTCGCTTCTGGAAACACCATATATTTT.

Many counts were recorded for this clonotype. This sequence joins TRBV6-5 and TRBJ1-1; D unclear. The germline V and J ends were trimmed by 6 bases and 4 bases, with 12 bases remaining between them. CDR3 length equals 13 residues. Germline CDR1 MNHEY, CDR2 SVGAGI. CDR3 residues: CASSRDKSTEAFF. In DNA form, the CDR3 reads TGTGCCAGCAGCCGCGACAAGAGCACTGAAGCTTTCTTT.

This clonotype was detected only a few times. The chain uses TRBV9 and TRBJ2-7; D may be TRBD1 (6 bases). Looked up from germline, CDR1 is SGDLS and CDR2 is YYNGEE. Deletions cut 3 bases from V and 6 bases from J, with 13 bases between. CDR3 length equals 13 residues. The CDR3 is CASSAQQGGEQYF. In nucleotides, the CDR3 is TGTGCCAGCAGCGCCCAACAAGGGGGCGAGCAGTACTTC.

This sequence joins TRBV27 and TRBJ2-3, with D hard to call. Germline V gene data show CDR1 as MNHEY and CDR2 as SMNVEV (reference sequence). This CDR3 has 13 residues. The V and J ends lost 3 bases and 1 base respectively, with 5 bases between them. The CDR3 nucleotides are TGTGCCAGCAGTTTGAGGCGCACAGATACGCAGTATTTT. Translating gives CASSLRRTDTQYF.

At least ten counts were recorded for this clonotype. This chain links TRBV7-2 with TRBJ2-3, with no clear D. Germline V gives CDR1 SGHTA, CDR2 FQGNSA. The CDR3 spans 14 residues. V lost 7 bases and J lost 11, with 22 bases in between. CDR3 sequence reads: CASTLVVNLFGQYF. The CDR3 bases are TGTGCCAGCACGCTAGTAGTGAACCTTTTTGGGCAGTATTTT. The whole variable domain, remainder taken from reference TRBV7-2 and TRBJ2-3, is GAGVSQSPSNKVTEKGKDVELRCDPISGHTALYWYRQSLGQGLEFLIYFQGNSAPDKSGLPSDRFSAERTGGSVSTLTIQRTQQEDSAVYLCASTLVVNLFGQYFGPGTRLTVL.

This clonotype was counted many times. The junction departs from germline at one end; a sequencing error may be responsible. This chain joins TRBV4-2 and TRBJ2-5; D may be TRBD2 (5 bases). The CDR3 runs to 12 residues. CDR1 and CDR2 (germline): LGHNA, YNFKEQ. The CDR3 DNA is TGCGCCAGCAGCCAAGGAGGAGAGACCCAGTACTTC. Translating gives CASSQGGETQYF.

In this sample, this clonotype turned up many times. The rearrangement links TRBV9 to TRBJ2-5; D not resolved. There are 13 residues in the CDR3. Germline V gene data show CDR1 as SGDLS and CDR2 as YYNGEE. The V end lost 3 bases, the J end lost 4 bases, and 10 bases lay between the germline ends. The CDR3: CASSGPVGETQYF. The DNA of the CDR3 is TGTGCCAGCAGCGGTCCGGTGGGAGAGACCCAGTACTTC.

This clonotype was seen many times. The J gene is TRBJ1-6, the V gene TRBV7-9, with D possibly being TRBD1 (5 bases). Germline loops: CDR1 SEHNR, CDR2 FQNEAQ (reference sequence). The germline V and J ends were trimmed by 4 bases and 6 bases, with 19 bases remaining between them. This CDR3 region has 17 residues. In nucleotides, the CDR3 is TGTGCCAGCAGCTCACTCAAATTCCAGGGTATTAATTCACCCCTCCACTTT. It translates to CASSSLKFQGINSPLHF. The full variable domain, rest sourced from reference TRBV7-9 and TRBJ1-6, is DTGVSQNPRHKITKRGQNVTFRCDPISEHNRLYWYRQTLGQGPEFLTYFQNEAQLEKSRLLSDRFSAERPKGSFSTLEIQRTEQGDSAMYLCASSSLKFQGINSPLHFGNGTRLTVT.

This clonotype came up many times. CDR3 bases: TGCAGCGTTGAGGGACGGCAAGAGACCCAGTACTTC. This sequence encodes CSVEGRQETQYF. The genes are TRBV29-1 and TRBJ2-5; the D call may be TRBD1 or TRBD2 (5 bases each). This CDR3 is built from 12 residues. Germline lookup yields CDR1 SQVTM and CDR2 ANQGSEA. Between the trimmed V and J ends, which lost 3 bases and 2 bases, there was a span of 7 bases.

The rearrangement uses TRBV9 and TRBJ2-3, with 8 bases fitting TRBD2. The CDR3 consists of 16 residues. Germline V lookup: CDR1 SGDLS, CDR2 YYNGEE. V shed 0 bases, J shed 8 bases, and the junction held 11 bases outside the gene matches. The CDR3 protein is CASSVAPGGDRGTQYF. The CDR3 DNA is TGTGCCAGCAGCGTAGCCCCCGGGGGGGACCGTGGTACGCAGTATTTT.

This clonotype came up many times. This chain joins TRBV5-1 and TRBJ2-2; tentative D call: TRBD1 (6 bases). CDR3 length: 15 residues. V dropped 4 bases and J dropped 1 base, with 11 bases sitting between them. Germline assignment: CDR1 SGHRS and CDR2 YFSETQ. The CDR3 nucleotides are TGCGCCAGCAGCCAAACGACAGGGAACACCGGGGAGCTGTTTTTT. This translates into CASSQTTGNTGELFF.

Many counts were recorded for this clonotype. The chain couples TRBV7-2 to TRBJ1-4; D is possibly TRBD1 (5 bases). V was shortened by 2 bases and J by 5 bases, with 9 bases between the two germline ends. The germline V gene has CDR1 SGHTA and CDR2 FQGNSA. This CDR3 region has 14 residues. The CDR3 coding sequence is TGTGCCAGCAGCTTATGGGGGGAGAATGAAAAACTGTTTTTT. It codes for CASSLWGENEKLFF.

This clonotype was seen ten or more times. This chain links TRBV27 with TRBJ1-1; D is unclear. The CDR3 runs 14 residues. V was shortened by 2 bases and J by 0 bases, with 7 bases between the two germline ends. Germline CDR1 is MNHEY and CDR2 is SMNVEV (reference sequence). The CDR3 DNA is TGTGCCAGCAGTTTAAACGGTATGAACACTGAAGCTTTCTTT. Its translation is CASSLNGMNTEAFF.

This clonotype was seen a handful of times. The rearrangement links TRBV10-3 to TRBJ1-2; D unclear. The V end was cut by 0 bases, the J end by 4 bases, with 9 bases between. Germline CDR1 and CDR2: ENHRY and SYGVKD. This CDR3 is 14 amino acids long. This CDR3 is CAISESGRSYGYTF. CDR3 in DNA: TGTGCCATCAGTGAGTCGGGGAGGAGCTATGGCTACACCTTC.

This clonotype was counted ten times or more. The chain couples TRBV5-5 to TRBJ1-6, with 9 bases fitting TRBD1. V trimming: 2 bases; J trimming: 8 bases; junction bases outside the gene matches: 2. In germline, CDR1 is SGHKS, CDR2 YYEKEE (reference sequence). This CDR3 comprises 14 residues. This chain's CDR3 is CASSLGQGHSPLHF. The CDR3 DNA reads as TGTGCCAGCAGCTTAGGACAGGGGCATTCACCCCTCCACTTT.

The chain has TRBV7-6 and TRBJ2-1; perhaps D is TRBD1 or TRBD2 (6 bases each). This CDR3 is 15 amino acids long. The ends were cut back, 3 bases at V and 4 bases at J, with 13 bases in the middle. The germline gives CDR1 SGHVS, CDR2 FNYEAQ. This CDR3 is CASSLTGAPYNEQFF. CDR3 in DNA: TGTGCCAGCAGCTTGACGGGGGCCCCATACAATGAGCAGTTCTTC.

This clonotype was found many times. The chain has TRBV21-1 and TRBJ2-7; the tabulated D call, TRBD1, remains unverified against the DNA. TRBV21-1 is designated a pseudogene. CDR3 length: 15 amino acids. This CDR3 is CASTPPGHTIYEQYV. DNA for the CDR3: TGTGCCAGCACCCCGCCGGGACATACAATATACGAGCAGTACGTC.

The genes are TRBV15 and TRBJ2-5; D unclear. The ends were cut back, 3 bases at V and 1 base at J, with 6 bases in the middle. The germline V gene encodes CDR1 LNHNV and CDR2 YYDKDF (reference sequence). This CDR3 spans 13 amino acids. This CDR3 is CATSRRGQETQYF. CDR3 sequence (DNA): TGTGCCACCAGCAGGAGAGGCCAAGAGACCCAGTACTTC.